Listed here are 19 T cell receptor beta chains from one sample, sequenced in a study of CD8 T cells in ankylosing spondylitis. A single record per CDR3 protein comes from TCRdb applying MiXCR to the 5' RACE reads. This sample carries roughly 130,000 distinct CDR3 sequences, roughly 6.6% of them seen once, and the ten largest clones take 12%. The sequenced sample was blood, either unsorted or a sorted T cell fraction (not recorded which). Source of these receptors: a male donor with ankylosing spondylitis or in good health (not recorded which).

With respect to this clonotype: An end of the junction differs from the germline gene, which may be a read error. The V gene is TRBV7-7, the J gene TRBJ2-1, with 8 positions matching TRBD2. Germline V gives CDR1 SSHAT, CDR2 FNYEAQ (reference sequence). The CDR3 runs 16 residues. CDR3 sequence (DNA): TGTGCTAGCAGCTTCCGTAGCGGGACGGGTGCCGATGAGCAGTTCTTC. It is translated as CASSFRSGTGADEQFF.

This clonotype was detected only a few times. The chain joins TRBV7-2 to TRBJ1-2; perhaps TRBD1 as D (5 bases). This CDR3 is 16 amino acids long. Germline-derived CDR1 and CDR2 are SGHTA and FQGNSA. Trimming removed 5 bases from V and 6 bases from J, with 22 bases in between. The CDR3 protein is CASSPHLMEGINGYTF. CDR3 DNA: TGTGCCAGCAGCCCTCACCTAATGGAGGGGATAAATGGCTACACCTTC.

This clonotype was seen many times. This rearrangement joins TRBV5-1 to TRBJ2-2, with 8 bases fitting TRBD1. CDR3 size: 15 residues. The germline V gene encodes CDR1 SGHRS and CDR2 YFSETQ. Trimming took 4 bases from V and 3 from J; bases not matched to a gene: 5. Here the CDR3 reads CASSRTGTDTGELFF. CDR3 DNA sequence: TGCGCCAGCAGCCGGACAGGGACGGACACCGGGGAGCTGTTTTTT.

The sample holds many counts of this clonotype. The chain joins TRBV20-1 to TRBJ2-5; maybe TRBD1 (6 bases). Per the germline V gene, CDR1 is DFQATT and CDR2 is SNEGSKA (reference sequence). The V and J ends lost 3 bases and 5 bases respectively, with 19 bases between them. CDR3 length: 15 residues. CDR3 amino acids: CSARDYRAVTETQYF. CDR3 DNA sequence: TGCAGTGCTAGGGATTACAGGGCGGTCACGGAGACCCAGTACTTC.

Many counts were recorded for this clonotype. The rearrangement uses TRBV20-1 and TRBJ2-1, with TRBD2 matching over 7 bases. This CDR3 spans 11 amino acids. The germline gives CDR1 DFQATT, CDR2 SNEGSKA (reference sequence). J gave up 12 bases and V 2 bases, and 4 bases lay outside the gene matches. The CDR3 sequence: CSARPGRWQFF. Here the CDR3 DNA reads TGCAGTGCTAGACCCGGGAGGTGGCAGTTCTTC.

In regard to this clonotype: Being one base from a much bigger clone, this may be a read error. The genes are TRBV20-1 and TRBJ1-2; D might be TRBD1 (5 bases). Germline V gene lookup returns CDR1 DFQATT and CDR2 SNEGSKA (reference sequence). CDR3 length equals 15 residues. The CDR3 here is CSAPGRRYINYGSTF. In DNA form, the CDR3 reads TGCAGTGCTCCGGGACGGCGCTATATTAACTATGGCTCCACCTTC.

Notes on this clonotype: A much larger clone is a single base away; this may be a read error. This chain connects TRBV20-1 to TRBJ2-5; a weak D match, TRBD1 (6 bases). Germline V lookup: CDR1 DFQATT, CDR2 SNEGSKA (reference sequence). The V gene lost 6 bases and the J gene lost 5 bases, with 16 bases spanning the gap. The CDR3 runs 13 residues. CDR3 sequence reads: CSARPWDNETQYF. The CDR3 nucleotides read TGCAGTGCCCGCCCCTGGGACAACGAGACCCAGTACTTC.

This clonotype appeared many times. The CDR3 sequence: CASSLAGDYSYEQYF. Written as DNA, the CDR3 is TGTGCCAGCAGCTTGGCTGGCGATTACTCCTACGAGCAGTACTTC. The chain has TRBV5-6 and TRBJ2-7; D not certain. CDR3 length: 15 amino acids. V gave up 0 bases and J gave up 0 bases, with 10 bases separating them. The germline V gene has CDR1 SGHDT and CDR2 YYEEEE.

This clonotype was observed at least ten times. The chain links TRBV7-3 to TRBJ2-2; 7 bases align to TRBD2. In germline, CDR1 is SGHTA, CDR2 FQGTGA. Trimming took 3 bases from V and 1 from J; bases not matched to a gene: 5. CDR3 length: 16 residues. The CDR3 DNA follows: TGTGCCAGCAGCTTGGTACAGCGGGGGAACACCGGGGAGCTGTTTTTT. It is translated as CASSLVQRGNTGELFF.

This clonotype was observed many times. The genes are TRBV12-5 and TRBJ2-5; 7 bases line up with TRBD1. Trimming took 0 bases from V and 2 from J; bases not matched to a gene: 12. Germline V CDR1 and CDR2: LGHNT, FRNRAP. This CDR3 comprises 18 residues. CDR3 region: CASGLVPQPGGSQETQYF. The CDR3 nucleotides are TGTGCTAGTGGTTTGGTACCCCAGCCAGGGGGTTCACAAGAGACCCAGTACTTC.

This clonotype was detected ten times or more. The CDR3 sequence is CASRSPGTSGGAGDTQYF. In nucleotides, the CDR3 is TGTGCCAGCAGGTCCCCCGGGACTAGCGGGGGGGCTGGAGATACGCAGTATTTT. The chain is built from TRBV12-3 or TRBV12-4 and TRBJ2-3; the match to TRBD2 covers 16 bases. The trim removed 6 bases at V and 5 bases at J, leaving 11 bases unmatched. The CDR3 consists of 18 residues.

This clonotype was recorded at least ten times. This rearrangement joins TRBV7-2 to TRBJ1-5, with D perhaps matching TRBD1 (6 bases). The CDR3 consists of 14 residues. The germline V gene has CDR1 SGHTA and CDR2 FQGNSA. Trimming took 4 bases from V and 11 from J, leaving 18 bases between them. DNA for the CDR3: TGTGCCAGCAGCTCAAAGGGGGGGGTAACGGCCCAGCATTTT. It specifies CASSSKGGVTAQHF.

In its sample, this clonotype was seen many times. The chain couples TRBV12-3 or TRBV12-4 to TRBJ2-6; D is unresolved. Trimming removed 3 bases from V and 1 base from J, with 4 bases in between. The CDR3 consists of 14 residues. The CDR3 loop is CASSFRSGANVLTF. CDR3 DNA sequence: TGTGCCAGCAGTTTCAGGTCTGGGGCCAACGTCCTGACTTTC.

The sample holds many counts of this clonotype. This sequence joins TRBV5-1 and TRBJ2-2, with 7 positions matching TRBD1. The germline V gene encodes CDR1 SGHRS and CDR2 YFSETQ. This CDR3 is built from 15 residues. V gave up 4 bases and J gave up 0 bases; unmatched junction bases: 3. The CDR3 DNA follows: TGCGCCAGCAGCGCTGACAGGGCGAACACCGGGGAGCTGTTTTTT. Residues: CASSADRANTGELFF.

This clonotype was detected ten times or more. The chain couples TRBV20-1 to TRBJ2-5; TRBD2 is a possible D gene (6 bases). The CDR3 length is 13 residues. With 7 bases removed from V and 5 bases from J, the gap between germline ends came to 17 bases. Germline CDR1 and CDR2: DFQATT and SNEGSKA (reference sequence). CDR3 amino acids: CSGKPGGVETQYF. CDR3 sequence (DNA): TGCAGTGGCAAACCCGGCGGGGTTGAGACCCAGTACTTC.

This clonotype has at least ten counts. V is TRBV29-1 and J is TRBJ1-5; D uncertain. The ends were cut back, 7 bases at V and 0 bases at J, with 10 bases in the middle. The CDR3 loop spans 13 amino acids. The V gene's germline CDR1 is SQVTM and CDR2 ANQGSEA. The CDR3: CSAAWDSNQPQHF. CDR3 DNA: TGCAGCGCTGCGTGGGATAGCAATCAGCCCCAGCATTTT.

The chain joins TRBV5-4 to TRBJ2-1; D not certain. Germline V lookup: CDR1 SGHNT, CDR2 YYREEE (reference sequence). This CDR3 contains 13 residues. The V end lost 1 base, the J end lost 7 bases, and 9 bases lay between the germline ends. CDR3 sequence: CASSLRSSNEQFF. The DNA for the CDR3 is TGTGCCAGCAGCTTGCGAAGCAGTAATGAGCAGTTCTTC.

This clonotype was seen repeatedly, ten times or more. V is TRBV19 and J is TRBJ2-7, with D possibly TRBD1 on 5 matching bases. CDR1 is LNHDA, CDR2 SQIVND, per germline (reference sequence). This CDR3 is 13 amino acids long. V was shortened by 11 bases and J by 5 bases, with 19 bases between the two germline ends. CDR3 in DNA: TGTGCCTCGTCAAGGGGATTGTCTGACGAGCAGTACTTC. Translated: CASSRGLSDEQYF.

This chain joins TRBV5-5 and TRBJ2-1, with 7 bases matching TRBD1. J gave up 4 bases and V 2 bases, and 6 bases lay outside the gene matches. Germline CDR1 reads SGHKS; CDR2 reads YYEKEE (reference sequence). The CDR3 has 15 residues. The CDR3 region is CASSFGPGQYNEQFF. CDR3 DNA sequence: TGTGCCAGCAGCTTTGGTCCGGGACAGTACAATGAGCAGTTCTTC. Variable domain in full (rest from reference TRBV5-5 and TRBJ2-1): DAGVTQSPTHLIKTRGQQVTLRCSPISGHKSVSWYQQVLGQGPQFIFQYYEKEERGRGNFPDRFSARQFPNYSSELNVNALLLGDSALYLCASSFGPGQYNEQFFGPGTRLTVL.